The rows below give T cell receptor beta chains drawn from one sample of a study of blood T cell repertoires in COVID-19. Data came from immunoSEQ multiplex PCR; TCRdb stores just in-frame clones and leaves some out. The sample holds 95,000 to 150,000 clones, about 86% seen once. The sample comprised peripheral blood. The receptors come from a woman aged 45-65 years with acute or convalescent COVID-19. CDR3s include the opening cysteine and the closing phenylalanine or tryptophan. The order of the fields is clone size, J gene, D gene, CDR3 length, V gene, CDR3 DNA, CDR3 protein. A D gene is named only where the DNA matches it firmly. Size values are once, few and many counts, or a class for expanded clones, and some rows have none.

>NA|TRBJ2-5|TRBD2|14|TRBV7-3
TGTGCCAGCAGCTCTAGCGGGAGGTCAGAAACCCAGTACTTC
CASSSSGRSETQYF
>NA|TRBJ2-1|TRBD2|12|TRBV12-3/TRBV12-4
TGTGCCAGCAGTTTGGCGGGAGACCAGCAGTTCTTC
CASSLAGDQQFF
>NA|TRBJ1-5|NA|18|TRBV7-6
TGTGCCAGCAGCCCTGTTGGGGCAGGGCTATATAGCAATCAGCCCCAGCATTTT
CASSPVGAGLYSNQPQHF
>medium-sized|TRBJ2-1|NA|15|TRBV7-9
TGTGCCAGCAGCTTACCTGGGGCTACCTACAATGAGCAGTTCTTC
CASSLPGATYNEQFF
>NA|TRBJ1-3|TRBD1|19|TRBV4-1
TGCGCCAGCAGCCGTCAACCCCCCGCCGGGACAGGTTCTGGAAACACCATATATTTT
CASSRQPPAGTGSGNTIYF
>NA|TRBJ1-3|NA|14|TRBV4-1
TGCGCCAGCAGCTCGGGGGGGTCTGGAAACACCATATATTTT
CASSSGGSGNTIYF
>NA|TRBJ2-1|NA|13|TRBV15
TGTGCCACCGCTATAGGAGTCGCTAATGAGCAGTTCTTC
CATAIGVANEQFF
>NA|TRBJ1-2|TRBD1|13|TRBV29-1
TGCAGCTTTAGTGTACAGGGGGGCGCTGGCTACACCTTC
CSFSVQGGAGYTF
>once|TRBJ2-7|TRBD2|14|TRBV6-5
TGTGCCAGCAGTTACTGGGGGGAGGGCTACGAGCAGTACTTC
CASSYWGEGYEQYF
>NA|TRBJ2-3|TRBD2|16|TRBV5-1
TGCGCCAGCGCCTGGATTAGCGGGAGACCCACAGATACGCAGTATTTT
CASAWISGRPTDTQYF
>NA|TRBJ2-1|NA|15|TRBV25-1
TGTGCCAGCAGTCCTAGGGGTCCGTTCTGGAATGAGCAGTTCTTC
CASSPRGPFWNEQFF
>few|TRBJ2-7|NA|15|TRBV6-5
TGTGCCAGCAGTTACGCGGGTCAGGGGGGCTACGAGCAGTACTTC
CASSYAGQGGYEQYF
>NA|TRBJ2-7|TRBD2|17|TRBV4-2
TGTGCCAGCAGCCAAGGGGGACTAGCGGGAGCTTCGAGGGAGCAGTACTTC
CASSQGGLAGASREQYF
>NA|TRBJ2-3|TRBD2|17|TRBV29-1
TGCAGCGTTGGTGGGACTAGCGGGGGACAAAGCACAGATACGCAGTATTTT
CSVGGTSGGQSTDTQYF
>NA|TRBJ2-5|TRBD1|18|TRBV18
TGTGCCAGCTCGCCTCAGACAACCGGGACAGGGAGTATCGAGACCCAGTACTTC
CASSPQTTGTGSIETQYF
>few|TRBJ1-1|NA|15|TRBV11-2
TGTGCCAGCAGCTTAACACCGGGTGACAACACTGAAGCTTTCTTT
CASSLTPGDNTEAFF